The 18 T cell receptor beta chains in this list originate from one sample, sequenced in a study of OX40 agonist ivuxolimab in advanced cancers. Data came from immunoSEQ multiplex PCR; TCRdb stores just in-frame clones and leaves some out. The table records about 45,000 clones, approximately 91% of them present only once. The sequenced sample was CD4+ or CD8+ T cells sorted from blood, obtained in a trial of the OX40 agonist ivuxolimab. These receptors came from an adult with an advanced solid tumor such as melanoma, head and neck, liver or kidney cancer.

The genes are TRBV29-1 and TRBJ2-7, with D tentatively TRBD1 or TRBD2 (6 bases each). The V and J ends lost 0 bases and 3 bases respectively, with 9 bases between them. This CDR3 spans 13 amino acids. Per germline, CDR1 SQVTM and CDR2 ANQGSEA. CDR3 sequence (DNA): TGCAGCGTTGAAGAAGGGGGGAGCTACGAGCAGTACTTC. Protein product: CSVEEGGSYEQYF.

This chain uses TRBV25-1 with TRBJ2-7; D perhaps matches TRBD2 (7 bases). This CDR3 is 13 amino acids long. Germline CDR1 MGHDK, CDR2 SYGVNS. The V end lost 5 bases, the J end lost 5 bases, and 13 bases lay between the germline ends. The CDR3 DNA follows: TGTGCCAGCAGTTTAGGGGGAGGGGACGAGCAGTACTTC. The encoded protein is CASSLGGGDEQYF.

The chain combines TRBV2 with TRBJ1-1, with 11 nucleotides matching TRBD1. CDR3 length: 15 amino acids. The V gene's germline CDR1 is SNHLY and CDR2 FYNNEI. J gave up 10 bases and V 1 base, and 8 bases lay outside the gene matches. CDR3 region: CASSEVGTGGRGAFF. The CDR3 DNA reads as TGTGCCAGCAGTGAAGTTGGGACAGGGGGACGGGGAGCTTTCTTT.

The chain is built from TRBV4-1 and TRBJ2-1, with 11 bases matching TRBD2. Unmatched junction bases numbered 5, after V lost 6 bases and J lost 4 bases. Germline V gene data show CDR1 as MGHRA and CDR2 as YSYEKL. The CDR3 runs 15 residues. CDR3 DNA sequence: TGCGCCAGCAGGGTGACTAGCGGGGATTACAATGAGCAGTTCTTC. The encoded protein is CASRVTSGDYNEQFF.

This clone has more than one count but fewer than ten. The chain carries TRBV27 and TRBJ2-3; no reliable D call. The germline V gene encodes CDR1 MNHEY and CDR2 SMNVEV (reference sequence). The CDR3 is made up of 13 amino acids. V was cut by 5 bases and J by 0 bases, with 6 bases left in between. CDR3 in DNA: TGTGCCAGCAGTGAGGTGAGCACAGATACGCAGTATTTT. It encodes CASSEVSTDTQYF.

The CDR3 protein is CASSEGQGSSYEQYF. The CDR3, as DNA: TGTGCCAGCAGTGAAGGTCAAGGGAGCTCCTACGAGCAGTACTTC. The chain carries TRBV2 and TRBJ2-7; D may be TRBD2 (5 bases). This CDR3 is built from 15 residues. Between the trimmed V and J ends, which lost 1 base and 0 bases, there was a span of 10 bases. Per the germline V gene, CDR1 is SNHLY and CDR2 is FYNNEI.

The chain recombines TRBV30 with TRBJ1-4, with D possibly matching TRBD1 (5 bases). This CDR3 has 13 amino acids. Looked up from germline, CDR1 is GTSNPN and CDR2 is SVGIG (reference sequence). Trimming removed 5 bases at V and 5 bases at J, with 12 bases between. DNA of the CDR3: TGTGCCTGGGACGGGACGCACAATGAAAAACTGTTTTTT. This encodes CAWDGTHNEKLFF.

V and J are TRBV27 and TRBJ1-4; D not certain. Trimming removed 8 bases from V and 7 bases from J, with 11 bases in between. The germline V gene has CDR1 MNHEY and CDR2 SMNVEV (reference sequence). The CDR3 spans 12 residues. The CDR3 sequence: CASSLVGEKLFF. CDR3 DNA sequence: TGTGCCAGCTCCCTTGTTGGTGAAAAACTGTTTTTT. Full variable domain (outside the CDR3, taken from reference TRBV27 and TRBJ1-4): EAQVTQNPRYLITVTGKKLTVTCSQNMNHEYMSWYRQDPGLGLRQIYYSMNVEVTDKGDVPEGYKVSRKEKRNFPLILESPSPNQTSLYFCASSLVGEKLFFGSGTQLSVL.

The gene calls are TRBV29-1 and TRBJ2-1; 13 bases match TRBD2. This CDR3 is 19 amino acids long. Germline loops: CDR1 SQVTM, CDR2 ANQGSEA. V gave up 1 base and J gave up 0 bases; unmatched junction bases: 9. The chain's CDR3 is CSVEGTTWTSGGSYNEQFF. The CDR3 coding sequence is TGCAGCGTTGAAGGGACAACTTGGACTAGCGGGGGCTCCTACAATGAGCAGTTCTTC.

This rearrangement joins TRBV7-8 to TRBJ2-5; D not resolved. The J call may be wrong; the DNA end is better matched by TRBJ2-7. CDR1 and CDR2 (germline): SGHVS, FQNEAQ. The CDR3 sequence is 13 residues long. Here the CDR3 reads CASSLVSLYEQYF. The DNA of the CDR3 is TGTGCCAGCAGCTTAGTATCCCTCTACGAGCAGTACTTC.

The rearrangement uses TRBV30 and TRBJ2-3, with 7 bases fitting TRBD2. The CDR3 consists of 15 residues. The V and J ends lost 0 bases and 2 bases, in that order; junction bases with no gene match: 5. Germline V CDR1 and CDR2: GTSNPN, SVGIG (reference sequence). The CDR3: CAWSVLGGITDTQYF. In nucleotides, the CDR3 is TGTGCCTGGAGTGTCCTGGGAGGGATCACAGATACGCAGTATTTT.

The chain couples TRBV4-2 to TRBJ2-7, with D possibly matching TRBD1 (6 bases). Germline lookup yields CDR1 LGHNA and CDR2 YNFKEQ. The CDR3 runs to 13 residues. V lost 6 bases to trimming and J lost 0 bases, with 9 bases between them. CDR3 in DNA: TGTGCCAGCAGTAGGGACAACTCCTACGAGCAGTACTTC. Translated, it gives CASSRDNSYEQYF.

The chain uses TRBV10-3 and TRBJ1-1, with 8 bases identical to TRBD1. CDR1 is ENHRY, CDR2 SYGVKD, per germline. V gave up 6 bases and J gave up 4 bases; unmatched junction bases: 4. The CDR3 runs 13 residues. As DNA, the CDR3 is TGTGCCATCAGCCAGGGGGCTGGCACTGAAGCTTTCTTT. This codes for CAISQGAGTEAFF.

The chain combines TRBV28 with TRBJ2-5; D is undetermined. Germline V gene lookup returns CDR1 MDHEN and CDR2 SYDVKM. The V end was cut by 0 bases, the J end by 3 bases, with 5 bases between. The CDR3 totals 13 residues. Here the CDR3 reads CASSLWAEETQYF. In nucleotides, the CDR3 is TGTGCCAGCAGTTTATGGGCAGAAGAGACCCAGTACTTC.

This clone was observed a single time. The rearrangement joins TRBV7-2 to TRBJ2-1; 7 bases match TRBD2. The germline gives CDR1 SGHTA, CDR2 FQGNSA. The CDR3 is made up of 14 amino acids. The V gene end was trimmed by 5 bases and the J gene end by 8 bases; junction bases not matched to a gene: 9. The CDR3 DNA reads TGTGCCAGCAGCCCATGGGGGGGAGTCGATGAGCAGTTCTTC. This gives the protein CASSPWGGVDEQFF.

This clone is labeled as medium-sized. Other DNA sequences of this sample code for an identical CDR3. The rearrangement links TRBV4-2 to TRBJ2-2; no clear D gene. The V end was cut by 3 bases, the J end by 1 base, with 0 bases between. The CDR3 is 12 amino acids. The V gene's germline CDR1 is LGHNA and CDR2 YNFKEQ. Here the CDR3 reads CASSQNTGELFF. The CDR3 DNA follows: TGTGCCAGCAGCCAGAACACCGGGGAGCTGTTTTTT.

The CDR3 loop reads CASTWDTIGYYEQYF. Written as DNA, the CDR3 is TGTGCCAGTACCTGGGACACTATAGGGTACTACGAGCAGTACTTC. The chain joins TRBV19 to TRBJ2-7, with D perhaps TRBD1 (6 bases). The CDR3 has 15 amino acids. Germline loops: CDR1 LNHDA, CDR2 SQIVND (reference sequence). Trimming took 7 bases from V and 3 from J, leaving 19 bases between them. The full variable domain, in which reference TRBV19 and TRBJ2-7 provide the parts outside the CDR3, is DGGITQSPKYLFRKEGQNVTLSCEQNLNHDAMYWYRQDPGQGLRLIYYSQIVNDFQKGDIAEGYSVSREKKESFPLTVTSAQKNPTAFYLCASTWDTIGYYEQYFGPGTRLTVT.

The chain has TRBV7-8 and TRBJ2-1, with D unresolved. Germline assignment: CDR1 SGHVS and CDR2 FQNEAQ. V lost 5 bases to trimming and J lost 0 bases, with 8 bases between them. This CDR3 comprises 14 residues. CDR3 coding DNA: TGTGCCAGCAGCCCTATAAGCTCCTACAATGAGCAGTTCTTC. It specifies CASSPISSYNEQFF.